Shown below are 23 T cell receptor beta chains from a single sample sequenced in a study of blood T cells in healthy people across ages. Primers used in a second PCR of roughly 6 to 12 cycles were a sample-barcoded 5' primer and a J-beta primer mix. TCRdb reanalysed the 5' RACE reads using MiXCR and keeps one entry per CDR3 protein. The sample contains about 730,000 distinct CDR3 sequences, around 40% of which appear only once. Sequenced sample: blood. These receptors originate from a woman aged 55-70 years in good health.

Concerning this clonotype itself: Its ends do not fully match the called genes, so a read error is possible. The V call is TRBV20-1, the J call TRBJ2-3, with 8 positions matching TRBD1. This CDR3 has 18 amino acids. Germline lookup yields CDR1 DFQATT and CDR2 SNEGSKA (reference sequence). CDR3 in amino acids: CSGAGGSGGAVVSDTRYF. In DNA, the CDR3 is TGCAGTGGGGCAGGGGGCAGCGGCGGGGCCGTTGTCTCAGATACGCGGTATTTT.

In its sample, this clonotype was seen a few times. The chain employs TRBV7-8 and TRBJ2-1, with D possibly being TRBD2 (5 bases). This CDR3 contains 13 residues. Germline CDR1 and CDR2: SGHVS and FQNEAQ. Deletions cut 3 bases from V and 12 bases from J, with 15 bases between. CDR3 coding DNA: TGTGCCAGCAGCTTGGCCGGGATCCCCGGGCAGTTCTTC. Encoded protein: CASSLAGIPGQFF.

This clonotype was detected once. Written as DNA, the CDR3 is TGTGCCAGCAGCCAAGAGGGAGGACGGCGAACTAGCACAGATACGCAGTATTTT. It translates to CASSQEGGRRTSTDTQYF. The chain is built from TRBV4-2 and TRBJ2-3, with a possible D match to TRBD2 (6 bases). This CDR3 spans 18 amino acids. Trimming pared 0 bases from V and 0 bases from J, leaving 16 bases between. In germline, CDR1 is LGHNA, CDR2 YNFKEQ.

The V call is TRBV5-4, the J call TRBJ2-3, with 11 bases matching TRBD2. The ends lost 1 base at V and 4 bases at J; junction bases unmatched: 5. Germline lookup yields CDR1 SGHNT and CDR2 YYREEE (reference sequence). The CDR3 contains 16 residues. The CDR3 coding sequence is TGTGCCAGCAGCTTGTATAGCGGGGGGGGGCCAGATACGCAGTATTTT. Residues: CASSLYSGGGPDTQYF.

The chain is built from TRBV19 and TRBJ2-1, with a weak D call TRBD2 (5 bases). The CDR3 covers 12 residues. Per germline, CDR1 LNHDA and CDR2 SQIVND (reference sequence). V shed 4 bases and J shed 14 bases, with 15 bases lying between them. CDR3 DNA: TGTGCCAGTAGTACGCCGGGTAGCGCGGAGTTCTTC. Protein product: CASSTPGSAEFF. Full variable domain (remainder filled in from reference TRBV19 and TRBJ2-1): DGGITQSPKYLFRKEGQNVTLSCEQNLNHDAMYWYRQDPGQGLRLIYYSQIVNDFQKGDIAEGYSVSREKKESFPLTVTSAQKNPTAFYLCASSTPGSAEFFGPGTRLTVL.

V and J are TRBV20-1 and TRBJ2-3, with TRBD1 matching over 11 bases. The CDR3 runs 16 residues. Germline assignment: CDR1 DFQATT and CDR2 SNEGSKA (reference sequence). V was clipped by 6 bases and J by 0 bases; unmatched bases: 8. The CDR3 here is CSAQGQGAMSTDTQYF. CDR3 nucleotide sequence: TGCAGTGCCCAAGGACAGGGGGCGATGAGCACAGATACGCAGTATTTT.

The rearrangement links TRBV20-1 to TRBJ2-5; TRBD2 aligns across 8 bases. This CDR3 spans 18 amino acids. The V segment lost 0 bases and the J segment 3 bases; nucleotides outside the gene matches: 15. Germline values: CDR1 DFQATT, CDR2 SNEGSKA (reference sequence). CDR3 in DNA: TGCAGTGCTAGAGACACCTACCAACTAGCGGCTACGAAAGAGACCCAGTACTTC. It encodes CSARDTYQLAATKETQYF.

The CDR3 coding sequence is TGTACCAGCAGCTTAGGGACTAGCGGGAGGGCCTCGGGTGAGACCCAGTACTTC. Its protein product is CTSSLGTSGRASGETQYF. The chain joins TRBV7-2 to TRBJ2-5; TRBD2 matches at 15 bases. J was trimmed by 5 bases and V by 1 base; bases with no gene match: 8. CDR1 and CDR2 from the germline V gene are SGHTA and FQGNSA. The CDR3 spans 18 residues.

This chain joins TRBV5-1 and TRBJ2-7; D tentatively fits TRBD1 or TRBD2 (6 bases each). The last part of the DNA fits TRBJ2-5 better; the J call may be wrong. Germline V gene lookup returns CDR1 SGHRS and CDR2 YFSETQ. The CDR3 spans 16 residues. CDR3 coding DNA: TGCGCCAGCAAACGGGGTACGGGGGCCGTTGGGGAGACCCAGTACTTC. Translated: CASKRGTGAVGETQYF.

This clonotype was picked up a small number of times. The chain has TRBV4-2 and TRBJ1-2; D not resolved. The germline V and J ends were trimmed by 1 base and 4 bases, with 13 bases remaining between them. The CDR3 is made up of 15 amino acids. Looked up from germline, CDR1 is LGHNA and CDR2 is YNFKEQ. This CDR3 reads CASSQGLGESYGYTF. CDR3 coding DNA: TGTGCCAGCAGCCAAGGGCTCGGGGAGAGCTATGGCTACACCTTC.

As to this clonotype: A much more abundant neighbour one base away suggests this may be a read error. V gene TRBV4-2 combines with J gene TRBJ2-5, with 7 positions matching TRBD2. CDR3 length: 15 residues. The germline gives CDR1 LGHNA, CDR2 YNFKEQ. The CDR3 here is CANSPERGRPETQYF. The DNA of the CDR3 is TGTGCCAACAGCCCCGAGCGGGGTCGGCCAGAGACCCAGTACTTC.

The rearrangement uses TRBV12-3 or TRBV12-4 and TRBJ2-5; the D is unclear. The assigned J gene may be wrong: the sequence end matches TRBJ2-7 better. This CDR3 is 13 amino acids long. CDR3 sequence (DNA): TGTGCCAGCAGTTTACCCACTTCGACCGAGCAGTACTTC. This encodes CASSLPTSTEQYF.

This clonotype showed up just a few times. The chain carries TRBV13 and TRBJ2-5; TRBD1 matches 9 bases. The CDR3 length is 15 residues. Germline V lookup: CDR1 PRHDT, CDR2 FYEKMQ (reference sequence). Trimming at V came to 5 bases and at J to 11 bases, leaving 15 bases not matched to a gene. The CDR3 DNA sequence: TGTGCCAGCAGCCGAACCGGGACAGGGTGGGAAGAGCAGTACTTC. Translated: CASSRTGTGWEEQYF.

This clonotype was found a few times. Its ends do not fully match the called genes, so a read error is possible. The chain recombines TRBV18 with TRBJ2-5; D is possibly TRBD1 (6 bases). The end of the DNA fits TRBJ2-7 better, so the J call may be wrong. CDR3 size: 12 residues. The V gene's germline CDR1 is KGHSH and CDR2 LQKENI. The CDR3 DNA reads as TGTGCCAGCGCACCGGACAGCGGCGAGCAGTACTTC. Protein sequence: CASAPDSGEQYF.

The chain couples TRBV10-3 to TRBJ1-2; 8 positions agree with TRBD1. The CDR3 is 12 amino acids. Germline CDR1 is ENHRY and CDR2 is SYGVKD. V trimming: 6 bases; J trimming: 6 bases; junction bases outside the gene matches: 3. The CDR3 DNA is TGTGCCATCAGGGGGACAGGAGATGGCTACACCTTC. As protein: CAIRGTGDGYTF.

This clonotype has only a few counts. This chain joins TRBV4-3 and TRBJ2-2; 9 bases map to TRBD2. J lost 1 base, V lost 3 bases, and 3 bases had no gene match. The germline CDR1 and CDR2 sequences are LGHNA and YSLEER. CDR3 length equals 16 residues. The CDR3 region is CASSHQTSGNTGELFF. CDR3 bases: TGCGCCAGCAGCCATCAGACTAGCGGGAACACCGGGGAGCTGTTTTTT.

The chain employs TRBV10-2 and TRBJ2-4; 8 bases map to TRBD1. The last part of the DNA fits TRBJ2-7 better; the J call may be wrong. Germline CDR1 is WSHSY and CDR2 is SAAADI. CDR3 length equals 14 residues. Here the CDR3 DNA reads TGCGCCAGCAGTGAACGGACAGGGACCCACGAGCAGTACTTC. Its translation: CASSERTGTHEQYF.

V is TRBV6-5 and J is TRBJ1-4; 7 bases match TRBD1. Germline CDR1 MNHEY, CDR2 SVGAGI. This CDR3 region has 15 residues. The J segment lost 7 bases and the V segment lost 0 bases, leaving 5 bases of the junction unmatched. The CDR3 DNA is TGTGCCAGCAGTTACTCTACAGGGGTTCTTGAAAAACTGTTTTTT. This translates into CASSYSTGVLEKLFF.

The chain uses TRBV7-9 and TRBJ2-1; D gene uncertain. Trimming removed 6 bases at V and 0 bases at J, with 12 bases between. Looked up from germline, CDR1 is SEHNR and CDR2 is FQNEAQ (reference sequence). The CDR3 covers 15 residues. The CDR3 region has the DNA TGTGCCAGCAGAACGCCCCTAAGCTCCTACAATGAGCAGTTCTTC. This encodes CASRTPLSSYNEQFF.

The gene calls are TRBV19 and TRBJ2-1; the D is unclear. Between the trimmed V and J ends, which lost 6 bases and 6 bases, there was a span of 18 bases. This CDR3 contains 15 residues. Germline values: CDR1 LNHDA, CDR2 SQIVND (reference sequence). The CDR3 is CASRYSGQGLNEQFF. CDR3 in DNA: TGTGCCAGTAGATACTCCGGGCAAGGGCTCAATGAGCAGTTCTTC.

The count of this clonotype is one. J is TRBJ1-2 and V is TRBV20-1, with 11 bases lining up with TRBD1. Germline V lookup: CDR1 DFQATT, CDR2 SNEGSKA (reference sequence). The J segment lost 4 bases and the V segment lost 1 base, leaving 5 bases of the junction unmatched. The CDR3 spans 15 residues. The CDR3 here is CSARGGTGGTYGYTF. The CDR3 DNA is TGCAGTGCTAGAGGAGGGACAGGGGGTACCTATGGCTACACCTTC.

On this clonotype: This may be a read error, as it is one base from a much larger clone. The chain carries TRBV6-5 and TRBJ1-5, with D possibly matching TRBD1 (5 bases). Germline CDR1 is MNHEY and CDR2 is SVGAGI. Deletions cut 6 bases from V and 8 bases from J, with 17 bases between. The length of the CDR3 is 14 residues. CDR3 sequence: CASSPNGAWEPQHF. CDR3 DNA: TGTGCCAGCAGCCCTAACGGGGCTTGGGAGCCCCAGCATTTT.

Ten or more counts support this clonotype. The chain joins TRBV21-1 to TRBJ2-5; the table's D call of TRBD1 was not tested on the DNA. TRBV21-1 is deemed a pseudogene. The CDR3 totals 13 residues. The CDR3 loop is CASSSPKVETQYF. CDR3 in DNA: TGTGCCAGCAGCAGCCCCAAGGTTGAGACCCAGTACTTC.